One sample yielded the 17 T cell receptor beta chains listed below, sequenced in a study of blood T cell repertoires in COVID-19 (dated by TCRdb to 2018 to 2020). Receptors were amplified or captured by the immunoSEQ multiplex PCR assay. The table was pulled from immuneACCESS by TCRdb, which kept in-frame rearrangements only. Such tables lose some clones; where checked, under half of the loss comes from unresolved V genes, and the rest has no known cause. Here the sample has fewer than 250,000 clones; nearly 85% occur a single time. Of the sample, roughly 5.5% is held by the ten largest clones. The sequencing input was peripheral blood. These receptor sequences come from a human donor in a cohort sampled during active COVID-19.

This clone was recorded only once. The CDR3 region has the DNA TGCGCCAGCAGCTTGGGGGGACTAGCGTCTCCTGAGAACACCGGGGAGCTGTTTTTT. The encoded protein is CASSLGGLASPENTGELFF. The genes are TRBV5-1 and TRBJ2-2; 10 nucleotides align to TRBD2. The V and J ends lost 0 bases and 1 base, in that order; junction bases with no gene match: 9. Germline-derived CDR1 and CDR2 are SGHRS and YFSETQ. CDR3 length: 19 amino acids.

The chain carries TRBV5-4 and TRBJ2-1; D gene ambiguous. CDR3 length: 13 residues. The germline V gene has CDR1 SGHNT and CDR2 YYREEE (reference sequence). The V gene lost 0 bases and the J gene lost 6 bases, with 7 bases spanning the gap. The CDR3 sequence: CASSLGSSNEQFF. The CDR3 DNA is TGTGCCAGCAGCTTGGGTAGCAGCAATGAGCAGTTCTTC.

The chain joins TRBV15 to TRBJ1-5; 7 bases match TRBD1. The V gene end was trimmed by 6 bases and the J gene end by 5 bases; junction bases not matched to a gene: 4. The CDR3 is 13 residues long. Germline lookup yields CDR1 LNHNV and CDR2 YYDKDF (reference sequence). CDR3 DNA sequence: TGTGCCACCAGTACAGGGGCCCATCAGCCCCAGCATTTT. Encoded protein: CATSTGAHQPQHF.

The chain links TRBV28 to TRBJ2-7, with 9 bases lining up with TRBD1. The CDR3 totals 15 residues. The junction had 10 bases not matched to a gene; V was cut back by 6 bases and J by 4 bases. Germline values: CDR1 MDHEN, CDR2 SYDVKM. In DNA form, the CDR3 reads TGTGCCAGCAGCAACTCCGGGACAGGGAAGTACGAGCAGTACTTC. Protein product: CASSNSGTGKYEQYF. The full variable domain, completed using reference TRBV28 and TRBJ2-7, is DVKVTQSSRYLVKRTGEKVFLECVQDMDHENMFWYRQDPGLGLRLIYFSYDVKMKEKGDIPEGYSVSREKKERFSLILESASTNQTSMYLCASSNSGTGKYEQYFGPGTRLTVT.

CDR3 coding DNA: TGTGCCATCAGTGATAAGGACAGGGGCACAGATACGCAGTATTTT. Its translation is CAISDKDRGTDTQYF. V gene TRBV10-3 combines with J gene TRBJ2-3, with 8 nucleotides matching TRBD1. The V and J ends lost 3 bases and 1 base, in that order; junction bases with no gene match: 3. From germline, CDR1 is ENHRY and CDR2 SYGVKD. The CDR3 runs 15 residues.

The rearrangement joins TRBV6-5 to TRBJ2-7; tentative D call: TRBD2 (5 bases). The length of the CDR3 is 14 residues. Trimming removed 5 bases at V and 3 bases at J, with 14 bases between. Germline V CDR1 and CDR2: MNHEY, SVGAGI. The CDR3, as DNA: TGTGCCAGCAGTACTAGAGGCGGACTCTACGAGCAGTACTTC. Translated: CASSTRGGLYEQYF.

The V call is TRBV10-1, the J call TRBJ2-3, with 7 nucleotides matching TRBD1. The CDR3 runs 13 residues. V lost 5 bases and J lost 4; bases outside the gene matches: 3. Germline CDR1 and CDR2: WNHNN and SYGVQD (reference sequence). The chain's CDR3 is CASSPGQSDTQYF. CDR3 in DNA: TGCGCCAGCAGTCCGGGACAGTCAGATACGCAGTATTTT.

The chain uses TRBV7-2 and TRBJ2-1; 7 bases fit TRBD1. There are 15 residues in the CDR3. CDR1 and CDR2 (germline): SGHTA, FQGNSA. V shed 5 bases and J 4 bases; nucleotides not matched to a gene: 8. The CDR3 DNA sequence: TGTGCCAGCAGCCCATGGACAGGACTTTACAATGAGCAGTTCTTC. Protein: CASSPWTGLYNEQFF. Looking up the rest from reference TRBV7-2 and TRBJ2-1 gives the full variable domain: GAGVSQSPSNKVTEKGKDVELRCDPISGHTALYWYRQSLGQGLEFLIYFQGNSAPDKSGLPSDRFSAERTGGSVSTLTIQRTQQEDSAVYLCASSPWTGLYNEQFFGPGTRLTVL.

The V gene is TRBV18, the J gene TRBJ2-2; 7 nucleotides line up with TRBD1. With 4 bases clipped from V and 1 base from J, the junction kept 9 bases outside the gene matches. The CDR3 has 17 amino acids. CDR1 and CDR2 (germline): KGHSH, LQKENI. Here the CDR3 DNA reads TGTGCCAGCTCACTTTCACCGGGACAGATGAACACCGGGGAGCTGTTTTTT. It codes for CASSLSPGQMNTGELFF.

The CDR3: CASIIGFRQNTEAFF. In DNA form, the CDR3 reads TGTGCCAGCATAATTGGCTTCAGACAGAACACTGAAGCTTTCTTT. This chain joins TRBV2 and TRBJ1-1, with D unclear. With 7 bases removed from V and 1 base from J, the gap between germline ends came to 16 bases. The CDR3 is 15 residues long. Germline loops: CDR1 SNHLY, CDR2 FYNNEI.

The chain is built from TRBV19 and TRBJ2-7, with D possibly TRBD1 on 5 matching bases. The CDR3 consists of 13 residues. Germline assignment: CDR1 LNHDA and CDR2 SQIVND (reference sequence). With 3 bases removed from V and 3 bases from J, the gap between germline ends came to 9 bases. In nucleotides, the CDR3 is TGTGCCAGTAGTATTTTCGACAGCTACGAGCAGTACTTC. It translates to CASSIFDSYEQYF.

The chain has TRBV20-1 and TRBJ1-1; D is possibly TRBD1 (6 bases). CDR1 is DFQATT and CDR2 is SNEGSKA in the germline V gene (reference sequence). Trimming shortened V by 7 bases and J by 8 bases, and 14 bases separated the two germline ends. CDR3 length: 11 residues. The CDR3 DNA reads as TGCAGTGGCCACAGGGCCTCAGAAGCTTTCTTT. This sequence encodes CSGHRASEAFF.

The CDR3 loop reads CASNRLAGGQNTGELFF. For the CDR3, the DNA is TGTGCCAGCAACCGACTAGCGGGCGGACAGAACACCGGGGAGCTGTTTTTT. The chain couples TRBV2 to TRBJ2-2; 10 positions agree with TRBD2. With 7 bases clipped from V and 1 base from J, the junction kept 9 bases outside the gene matches. This CDR3 spans 17 amino acids. Germline V gene data show CDR1 as SNHLY and CDR2 as FYNNEI.

This clone was observed a handful of times. The chain combines TRBV5-4 with TRBJ2-7, with 7 bases identical to TRBD1. Germline V gene lookup returns CDR1 SGHNT and CDR2 YYREEE (reference sequence). This CDR3 is 14 amino acids long. After removal of 2 bases from V and 7 bases from J, the junction contained 9 bases not matched to a gene. This chain's CDR3 is CASSFRTGLSEQYF. The DNA for the CDR3 is TGTGCCAGCAGCTTCAGGACAGGCCTCTCGGAGCAGTACTTC.

The CDR3 is CASRSTGDYGYTF. The CDR3, as DNA: TGTGCCAGCAGGTCGACAGGGGACTATGGCTACACCTTC. V and J are TRBV7-6 and TRBJ1-2, with TRBD1 matching 8 bases. The CDR3 is 13 residues long. Germline CDR1 reads SGHVS; CDR2 reads FNYEAQ. With 6 bases clipped from V and 3 bases from J, the junction kept 3 bases outside the gene matches.

J is TRBJ1-2 and V is TRBV6-5; no clear D gene. The CDR3 loop spans 13 amino acids. The germline CDR1 and CDR2 sequences are MNHEY and SVGAGI. V was trimmed by 6 bases and J by 1 base, leaving 9 bases between them. DNA for the CDR3: TGTGCCAGCAGCCTCCGGGGTAACTATGGCTACACCTTC. It encodes CASSLRGNYGYTF.

The chain is built from TRBV29-1 and TRBJ1-1; 8 bases agree with TRBD1. CDR3 length equals 14 residues. J gave up 1 base and V 5 bases, and 6 bases lay outside the gene matches. CDR1 is SQVTM, CDR2 ANQGSEA, per germline. The DNA for the CDR3 is TGCAGCGTTCAGCAGGGGGCCTCGAACACTGAAGCTTTCTTT. It specifies CSVQQGASNTEAFF.